This T cell receptor (beta chain) appears in the sequencing data of a study of T cell clonality in common variable immunodeficiency. Study-level points and caveats: Compared with controls, CVID subjects had fewer shared TCRbeta clones. T cell subpopulation sequencing would be needed to explain CVID clonality. In common variable immunodeficiency, TCR beta chains reportedly carried fewer deletions and N-nucleotide insertions. CVID subjects showed higher TCRbeta clonality than healthy controls.

Method: immunoSEQ multiplex PCR; TCRdb's copy keeps in-frame clones and lacks some. The repertoire yields 30,000 to 40,000 clones, none seen only once; the top ten contain approximately 3%. The CDR3 contains 15 residues. The germline CDR1 and CDR2 sequences are SGHVS and FQNEAQ. V dropped 7 bases and J dropped 3 bases, with 19 bases sitting between them. The sample holds many counts of this clone. What it recognizes is unknown. With the read ending 3 residues before the CDR3 end, the germline J gene is used to fill in that end. V and J are TRBV7-8 and TRBJ2-7; weak D call: TRBD2 (6 bases). The TCR comes from a person aged 18 to 75 in good health. Sequencing used peripheral blood mononuclear cells. The DNA read from the CDR3 is TGTGCCAGCACCATAAAGCGGGCTAGTATCTACGAG. It yields the protein CASTIKRASIYE. The whole CDR3 sequence is CASTIKRASIYEQYF.